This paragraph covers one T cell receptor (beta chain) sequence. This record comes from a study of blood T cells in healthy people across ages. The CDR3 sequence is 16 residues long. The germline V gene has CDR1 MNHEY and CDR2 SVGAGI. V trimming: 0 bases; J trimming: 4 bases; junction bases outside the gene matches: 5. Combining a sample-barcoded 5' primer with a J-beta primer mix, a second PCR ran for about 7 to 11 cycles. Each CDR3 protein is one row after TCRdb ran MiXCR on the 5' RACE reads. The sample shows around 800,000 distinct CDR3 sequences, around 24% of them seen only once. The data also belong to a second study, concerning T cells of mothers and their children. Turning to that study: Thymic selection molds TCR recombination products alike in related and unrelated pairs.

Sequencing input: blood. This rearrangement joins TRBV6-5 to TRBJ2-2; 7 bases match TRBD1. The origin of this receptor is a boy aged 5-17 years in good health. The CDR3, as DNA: TGTGCCAGCAGTTACTCGACAGGGTCGGGCACCGGGGAGCTGTTTTTT. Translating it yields CASSYSTGSGTGELFF.